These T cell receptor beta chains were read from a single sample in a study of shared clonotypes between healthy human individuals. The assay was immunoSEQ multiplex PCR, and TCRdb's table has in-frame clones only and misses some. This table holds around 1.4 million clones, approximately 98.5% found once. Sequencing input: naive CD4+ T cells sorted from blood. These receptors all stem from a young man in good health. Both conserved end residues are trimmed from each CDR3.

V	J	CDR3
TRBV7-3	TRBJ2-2	ASSPTLNTGELF
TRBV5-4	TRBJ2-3	ASSQRLAAPPDTQY
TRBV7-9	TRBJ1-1	ASSLGQRGGVEAF
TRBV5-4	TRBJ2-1	ASRPGTKIGEQF
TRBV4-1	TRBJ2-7	ASQSHRGEGYEQY
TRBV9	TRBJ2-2	ASSPLGGSNTGELF
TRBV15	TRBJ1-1	ATSRDRGWTEAF
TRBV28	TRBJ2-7	ASSEQPLTTYEQY
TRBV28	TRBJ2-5	ASSPRTSGWGETQY
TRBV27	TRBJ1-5	ASTTYPGTDQPQH
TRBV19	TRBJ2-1	ASRDTSGRFRNEQF
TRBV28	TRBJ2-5	ASSPLRQRPRRTQY
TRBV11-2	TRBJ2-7	ASSFLRGGTYEQY
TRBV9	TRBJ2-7	ASSGGAQGPYEQY
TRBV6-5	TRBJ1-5	ASSSQGYQPQH
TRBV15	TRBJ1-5	ATSLRGFNQPQH
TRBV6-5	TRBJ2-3	ASSSPTGEGSDTQY
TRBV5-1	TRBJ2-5	ASNRDRRETQY
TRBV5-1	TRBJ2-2	ASGLLSNTGELF
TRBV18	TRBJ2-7	ASSRDLLEEQY
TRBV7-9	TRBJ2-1	ASSRVGGLGALEQF
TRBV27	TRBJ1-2	ASSLSVPGNGYT
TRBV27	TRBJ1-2	ASRSDRGRVGYT
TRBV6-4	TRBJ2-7	ASSPLAGAGGEQY
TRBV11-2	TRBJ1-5	ASSSGRGATNQPQH
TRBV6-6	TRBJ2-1	ASSYSGPLYNEQF
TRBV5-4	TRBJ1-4	ASSLGAGEKLF
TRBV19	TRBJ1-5	ASSIDGTGTANAQPQH
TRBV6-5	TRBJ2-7	ASKGGDRGRYEQY
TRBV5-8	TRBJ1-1	ASSLKFTEAF
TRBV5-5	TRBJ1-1	ASSLGPSLNTEAF
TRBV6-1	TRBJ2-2	ASSVQDMNTGELF
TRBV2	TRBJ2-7	ASKTGIYEQY
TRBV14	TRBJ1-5	ASSRQGSNQPQH
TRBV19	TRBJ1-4	ATSQGQGYSRLF
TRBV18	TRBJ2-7	ASGDTISYEQY
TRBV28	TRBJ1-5	ASSLQAQPQH
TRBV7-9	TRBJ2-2	ASSLALKLGELF
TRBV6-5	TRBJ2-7	ASSENSGSLFH
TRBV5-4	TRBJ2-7	ASSQTSGPLPYEQY
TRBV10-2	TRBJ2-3	ASSEGLAGVDTQY
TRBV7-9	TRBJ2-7	ASSRDYIYEQY
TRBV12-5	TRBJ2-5	ASGSGLAGSAQETQY
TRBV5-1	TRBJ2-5	ASSLSTSQETQY
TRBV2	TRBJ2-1	ASDSPSGGEQF
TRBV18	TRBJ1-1	ASSIVGGGQYTEAF